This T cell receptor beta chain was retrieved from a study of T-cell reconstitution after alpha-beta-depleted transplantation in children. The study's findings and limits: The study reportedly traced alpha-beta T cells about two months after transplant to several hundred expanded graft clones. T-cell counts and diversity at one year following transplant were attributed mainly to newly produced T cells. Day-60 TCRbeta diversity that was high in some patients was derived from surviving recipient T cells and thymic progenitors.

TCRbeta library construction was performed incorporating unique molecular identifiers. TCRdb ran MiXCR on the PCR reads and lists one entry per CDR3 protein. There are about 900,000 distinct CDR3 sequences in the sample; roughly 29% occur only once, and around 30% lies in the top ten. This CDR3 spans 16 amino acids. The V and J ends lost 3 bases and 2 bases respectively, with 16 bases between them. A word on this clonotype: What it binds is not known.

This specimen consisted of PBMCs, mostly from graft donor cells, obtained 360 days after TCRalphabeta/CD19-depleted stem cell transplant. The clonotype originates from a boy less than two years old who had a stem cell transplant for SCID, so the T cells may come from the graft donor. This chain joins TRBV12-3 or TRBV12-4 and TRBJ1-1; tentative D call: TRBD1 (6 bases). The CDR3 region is CASSFPPGHLNTEAFF. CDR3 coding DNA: TGTGCCAGCAGTTTTCCTCCGGGACATCTAAACACTGAAGCTTTCTTT.